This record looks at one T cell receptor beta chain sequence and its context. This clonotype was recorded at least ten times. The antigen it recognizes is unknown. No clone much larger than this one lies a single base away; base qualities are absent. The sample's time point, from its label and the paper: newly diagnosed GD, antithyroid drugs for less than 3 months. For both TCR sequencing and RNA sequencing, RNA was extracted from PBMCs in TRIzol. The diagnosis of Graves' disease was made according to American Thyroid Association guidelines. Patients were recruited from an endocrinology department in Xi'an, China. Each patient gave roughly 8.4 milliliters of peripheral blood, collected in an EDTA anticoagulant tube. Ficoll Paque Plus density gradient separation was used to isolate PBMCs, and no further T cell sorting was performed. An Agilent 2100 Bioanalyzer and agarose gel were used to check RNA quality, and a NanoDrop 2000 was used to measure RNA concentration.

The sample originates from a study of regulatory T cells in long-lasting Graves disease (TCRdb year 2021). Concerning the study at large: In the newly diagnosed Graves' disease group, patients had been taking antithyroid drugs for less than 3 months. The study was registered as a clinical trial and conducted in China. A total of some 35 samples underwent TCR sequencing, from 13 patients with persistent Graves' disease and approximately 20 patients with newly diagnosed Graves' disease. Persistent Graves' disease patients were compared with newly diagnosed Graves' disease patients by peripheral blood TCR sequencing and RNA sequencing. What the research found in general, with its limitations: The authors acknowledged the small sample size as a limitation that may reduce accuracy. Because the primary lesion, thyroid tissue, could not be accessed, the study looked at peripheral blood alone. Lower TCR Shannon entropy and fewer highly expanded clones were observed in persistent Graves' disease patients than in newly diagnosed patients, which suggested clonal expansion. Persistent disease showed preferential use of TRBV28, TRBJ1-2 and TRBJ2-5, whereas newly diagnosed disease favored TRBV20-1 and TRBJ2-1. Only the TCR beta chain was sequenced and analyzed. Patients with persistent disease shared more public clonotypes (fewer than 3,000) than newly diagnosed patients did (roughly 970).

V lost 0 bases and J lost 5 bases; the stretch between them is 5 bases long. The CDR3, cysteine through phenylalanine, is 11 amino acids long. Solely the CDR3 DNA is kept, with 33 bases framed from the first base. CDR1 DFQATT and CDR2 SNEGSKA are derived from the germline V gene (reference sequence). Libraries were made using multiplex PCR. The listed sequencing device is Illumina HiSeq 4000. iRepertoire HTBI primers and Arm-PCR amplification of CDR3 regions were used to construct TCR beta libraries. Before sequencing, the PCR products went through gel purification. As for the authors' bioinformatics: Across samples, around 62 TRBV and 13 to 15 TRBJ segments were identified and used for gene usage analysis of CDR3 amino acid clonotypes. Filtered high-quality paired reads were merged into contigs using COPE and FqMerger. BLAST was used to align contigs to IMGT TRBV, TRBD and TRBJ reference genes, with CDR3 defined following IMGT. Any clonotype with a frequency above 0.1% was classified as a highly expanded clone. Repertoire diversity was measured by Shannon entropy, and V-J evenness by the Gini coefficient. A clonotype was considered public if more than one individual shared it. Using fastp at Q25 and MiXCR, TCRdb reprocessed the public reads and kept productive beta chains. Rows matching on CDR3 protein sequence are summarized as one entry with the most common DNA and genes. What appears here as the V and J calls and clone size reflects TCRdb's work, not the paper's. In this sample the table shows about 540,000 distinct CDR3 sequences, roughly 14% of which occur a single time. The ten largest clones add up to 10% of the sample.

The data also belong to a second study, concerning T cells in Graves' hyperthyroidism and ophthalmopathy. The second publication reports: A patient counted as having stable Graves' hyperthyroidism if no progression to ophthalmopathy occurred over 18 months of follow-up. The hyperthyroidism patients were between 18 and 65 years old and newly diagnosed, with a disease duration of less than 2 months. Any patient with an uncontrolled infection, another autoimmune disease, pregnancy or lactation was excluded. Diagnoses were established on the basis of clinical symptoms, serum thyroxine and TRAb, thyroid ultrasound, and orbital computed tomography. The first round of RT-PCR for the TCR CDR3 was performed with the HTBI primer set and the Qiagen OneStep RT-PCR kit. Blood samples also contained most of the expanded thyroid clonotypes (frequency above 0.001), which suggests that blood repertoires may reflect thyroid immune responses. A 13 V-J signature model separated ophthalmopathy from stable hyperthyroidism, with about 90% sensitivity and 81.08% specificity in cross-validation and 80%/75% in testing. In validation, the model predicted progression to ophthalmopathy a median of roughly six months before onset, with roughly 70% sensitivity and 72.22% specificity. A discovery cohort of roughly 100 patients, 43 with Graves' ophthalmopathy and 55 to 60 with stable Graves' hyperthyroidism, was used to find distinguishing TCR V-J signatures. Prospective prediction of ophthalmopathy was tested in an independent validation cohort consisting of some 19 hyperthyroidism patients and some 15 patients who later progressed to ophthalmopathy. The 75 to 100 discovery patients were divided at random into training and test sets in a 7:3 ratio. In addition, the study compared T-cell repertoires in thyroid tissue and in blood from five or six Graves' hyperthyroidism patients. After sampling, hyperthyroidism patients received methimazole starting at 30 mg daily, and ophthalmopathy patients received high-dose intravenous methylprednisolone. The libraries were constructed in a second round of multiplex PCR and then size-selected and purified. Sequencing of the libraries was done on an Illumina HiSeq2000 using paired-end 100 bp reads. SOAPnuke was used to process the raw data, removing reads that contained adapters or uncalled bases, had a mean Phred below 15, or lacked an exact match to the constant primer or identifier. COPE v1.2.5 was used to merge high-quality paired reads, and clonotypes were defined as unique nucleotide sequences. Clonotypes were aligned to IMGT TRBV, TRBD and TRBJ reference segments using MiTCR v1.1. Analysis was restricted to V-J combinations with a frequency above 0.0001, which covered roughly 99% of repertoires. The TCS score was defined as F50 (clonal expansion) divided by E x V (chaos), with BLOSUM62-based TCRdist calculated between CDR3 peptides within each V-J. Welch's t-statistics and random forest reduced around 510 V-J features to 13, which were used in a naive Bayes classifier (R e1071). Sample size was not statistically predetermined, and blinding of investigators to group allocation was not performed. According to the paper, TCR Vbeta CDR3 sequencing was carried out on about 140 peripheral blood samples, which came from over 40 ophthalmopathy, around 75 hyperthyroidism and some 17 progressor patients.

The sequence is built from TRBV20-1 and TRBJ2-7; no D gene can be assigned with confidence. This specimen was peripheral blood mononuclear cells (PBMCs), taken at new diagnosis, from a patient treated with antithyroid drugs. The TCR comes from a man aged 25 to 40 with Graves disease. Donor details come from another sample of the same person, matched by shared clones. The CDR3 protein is CSARDLHEQYF. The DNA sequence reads TGCAGTGCTAGAGATTTGCACGAGCAGTACTTC.